The subject of this entry is one T cell receptor (beta chain). The data belong to a study of Ad26.COV2.S vaccination and SARS-CoV-2 variants. Turning to the study itself: Once, or twice with 56 days between doses, Ad26.COV2.S was given intramuscularly.

Treatment denoted: 19 received Ad26.COV2.S at low or high dose, single or two shots; roughly 5 received placebo; per-sample allocation not given. Collection of the samples took place on day 63 after the first injection of vaccine or placebo. Boston hosted the donor, who was an adult aged 18-55 years. Repertoires were generated with immunoSEQ multiplex PCR, while TCRdb's copy carries only in-frame clones and drops some. The sample has some 340,000 clones, around four fifths seen once. Germline CDR1 SGDLS, CDR2 YYNGEE. The CDR3 runs 14 residues. V was pared by 4 bases and J by 3 bases, with 14 bases between.

The chain employs TRBV9 and TRBJ2-7; D is tentatively TRBD1 or TRBD2 (5 bases each). This clonotype was obtained from a person aged 18-65 years who received the Ad26.COV2.S COVID-19 vaccine or a placebo. Specimen: peripheral blood, collected in a trial of Ad26.COV2.S vaccine versus placebo. CDR3: CASSPWDADYEQYF. The CDR3 bases are TGTGCCAGCAGCCCGTGGGACGCCGACTACGAGCAGTACTTC.